The rows below give T cell receptor beta chains drawn from one sample of a study of blood T cell repertoires in COVID-19. Measured with immunoSEQ multiplex PCR; TCRdb has only the in-frame clones, and not every one. This table has about 250,000 clones, about 88% appearing once. Sequenced: peripheral blood. The receptors derive from a middle-aged woman who had recovered from COVID-19. The CDR3 runs from the conserved cysteine through the conserved F or W. The order of the fields is V gene, J gene, CDR3 protein.

>TRBV7-9|TRBJ2-1
CASSLRQGVGEQFF
>TRBV29-1|TRBJ1-1
CSVRQGQNTEAFF
>TRBV4-1|TRBJ2-3
CASSHLLAPTDTQYF
>TRBV27|TRBJ1-6
CASRPTLSSPLHF
>TRBV5-1|TRBJ1-2
CASSLPQGSYGYTF
>TRBV30|TRBJ2-2
CAWNLGSSNTGELFF
>TRBV28|TRBJ2-7
CATSLAGGFYEQYF
>TRBV5-4|TRBJ2-1
CASKGQGVPGEQFF
>TRBV27|TRBJ2-7
CASSPGQLYEQYF
>TRBV7-2|TRBJ2-1
CASSLDSGGSNEQFF
>TRBV30|TRBJ1-2
CAFQSGTAGLGYTF